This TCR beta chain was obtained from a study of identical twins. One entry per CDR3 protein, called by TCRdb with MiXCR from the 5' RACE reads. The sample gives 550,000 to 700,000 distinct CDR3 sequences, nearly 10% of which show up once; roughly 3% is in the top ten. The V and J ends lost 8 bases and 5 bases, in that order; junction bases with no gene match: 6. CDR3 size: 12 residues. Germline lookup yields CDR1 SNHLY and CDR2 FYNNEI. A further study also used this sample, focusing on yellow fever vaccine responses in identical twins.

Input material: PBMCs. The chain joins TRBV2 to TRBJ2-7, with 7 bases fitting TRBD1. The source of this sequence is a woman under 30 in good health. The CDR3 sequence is CASGYRGDEQYF. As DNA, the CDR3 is TGTGCCAGCGGCTACAGGGGCGACGAGCAGTACTTC.